These 15 T cell receptor beta chains were sequenced from one sample in a study of T cell changes during pregnancy in multiple sclerosis. Here immunoSEQ multiplex PCR was the method, and the copy in TCRdb shows in-frame clones only, minus some. The sample carries tens of thousands of clones, under 95% recorded once. The sample in question was peripheral blood, obtained in the third trimester of pregnancy. The receptors derive from a female donor in good health, enrolled as a control in a pregnancy study.

This rearrangement joins TRBV10-3 to TRBJ2-3; 7 bases are a match to TRBD1. CDR3 size: 14 residues. Per the germline V gene, CDR1 is ENHRY and CDR2 is SYGVKD. V lost 10 bases, J lost 1 base, and 8 bases stayed unmatched. The CDR3 region is CATDQGDRTDTQYF. The CDR3 DNA follows: TGTGCCACTGATCAGGGGGACCGCACAGATACGCAGTATTTT.

The CDR3, as DNA: TGTGCCTGGAGTCCGACCGGGACAGGTTATGGCTACACCTTC. Its translation is CAWSPTGTGYGYTF. This sequence joins TRBV30 and TRBJ1-2; 8 bases line up with TRBD1. In germline, CDR1 is GTSNPN, CDR2 SVGIG (reference sequence). This CDR3 is 14 amino acids long. The J segment lost 5 bases and the V segment lost 2 bases, leaving 7 bases of the junction unmatched. Using reference TRBV30 and TRBJ1-2 for the parts outside the CDR3, the full variable domain is SQTIHQWPATLVQPVGSPLSLECTVEGTSNPNLYWYRQAAGRGLQLLFYSVGIGQISSEVPQNLSASRPQDRQFILSSKKLLLSDSGFYLCAWSPTGTGYGYTFGSGTRLTVV.

The V call is TRBV9, the J call TRBJ1-4; TRBD1 might be the D (5 bases). The germline CDR1 and CDR2 sequences are SGDLS and YYNGEE. This CDR3 comprises 16 residues. The V and J ends lost 0 bases and 4 bases respectively, with 13 bases between them. The CDR3 here is CASSVESGGFNEKLFF. The CDR3 coding sequence is TGTGCCAGCAGCGTAGAGTCCGGGGGGTTTAATGAAAAACTGTTTTTT.

The rearrangement uses TRBV28 and TRBJ1-2, with TRBD1 matching over 7 bases. V lost 3 bases to trimming and J lost 6 bases; unmatched junction nucleotides: 13. The germline gives CDR1 MDHEN, CDR2 SYDVKM. The CDR3 is 16 residues long. CDR3 sequence (DNA): TGTGCCAGCAGTTTGATTGGAGGGGGCGCAGGAAATGGCTACACCTTC. The encoded protein is CASSLIGGGAGNGYTF.

The chain uses TRBV7-2 and TRBJ1-2, with D maybe TRBD1 (5 bases). The germline V and J ends were trimmed by 2 bases and 6 bases, with 13 bases remaining between them. The CDR3 loop spans 14 amino acids. Germline CDR1 is SGHTA and CDR2 is FQGNSA. The CDR3 spells CASSLIGAGDGYTF. CDR3 bases: TGTGCCAGCAGCTTAATTGGGGCCGGCGATGGCTACACCTTC.

This clone was counted a single time. The chain is built from TRBV9 and TRBJ2-2; D is ambiguous. The germline V and J ends were trimmed by 0 bases and 6 bases, with 6 bases remaining between them. The CDR3 loop spans 13 amino acids. Per germline, CDR1 SGDLS and CDR2 YYNGEE. CDR3 residues: CASSVDPAGELFF. The CDR3 DNA reads TGTGCCAGCAGCGTAGACCCAGCCGGGGAGCTGTTTTTT.

V usage is TRBV13 and J usage is TRBJ2-1; 7 bases are a match to TRBD2. This CDR3 comprises 16 residues. The junction had 10 bases not matched to a gene; V was cut back by 3 bases and J by 5 bases. Germline V gives CDR1 PRHDT, CDR2 FYEKMQ (reference sequence). The CDR3 is CASSLWGGKTNNEQFF. The CDR3 DNA reads TGTGCCAGCAGCTTGTGGGGGGGGAAAACCAACAATGAGCAGTTCTTC. The entire variable domain, with the rest obtained from reference TRBV13 and TRBJ2-1, is as follows: AAGVIQSPRHLIKEKRETATLKCYPIPRHDTVYWYQQGPGQDPQFLISFYEKMQSDKGSIPDRFSAQQFSDYHSELNMSSLELGDSALYFCASSLWGGKTNNEQFFGPGTRLTVL.

The sample holds one count of this clone. The rearrangement links TRBV30 to TRBJ2-1; 9 nucleotides align to TRBD1. Germline V lookup: CDR1 GTSNPN, CDR2 SVGIG (reference sequence). CDR3 length: 15 residues. The V gene end was trimmed by 0 bases and the J gene end by 6 bases; junction bases not matched to a gene: 6. CDR3 residues: CAWSVGDRAINEQFF. CDR3 nucleotide sequence: TGTGCCTGGAGTGTAGGGGACAGGGCGATCAATGAGCAGTTCTTC. Complete variable domain (other parts from reference TRBV30 and TRBJ2-1): SQTIHQWPATLVQPVGSPLSLECTVEGTSNPNLYWYRQAAGRGLQLLFYSVGIGQISSEVPQNLSASRPQDRQFILSSKKLLLSDSGFYLCAWSVGDRAINEQFFGPGTRLTVL.

This chain uses TRBV5-1 with TRBJ2-7, with a tentative D call TRBD2 (6 bases). Germline loops: CDR1 SGHRS, CDR2 YFSETQ. CDR3 length: 16 amino acids. Trimming stripped 4 bases from V and 6 bases from J, with 23 bases between. The CDR3 loop is CASSIGSRLGRGEQYF. The CDR3, as DNA: TGCGCCAGCAGCATTGGATCTAGACTAGGGAGAGGCGAGCAGTACTTC.

The gene calls are TRBV2 and TRBJ1-6; perhaps TRBD1 as D (5 bases). CDR1 and CDR2 from the germline V gene are SNHLY and FYNNEI. V was pared by 4 bases and J by 9 bases, with 10 bases between. The CDR3 covers 13 residues. The CDR3 DNA is TGTGCCAGCAGTGCGGCAGGGCCTTCACCCCTCCACTTT. This sequence encodes CASSAAGPSPLHF.

V is TRBV4-1 and J is TRBJ2-2; TRBD2 aligns across 10 bases. J was trimmed by 1 base and V by 2 bases; bases with no gene match: 7. CDR1 and CDR2 from the germline V gene are MGHRA and YSYEKL. This CDR3 has 18 residues. This CDR3 reads CASSQLPSGGENTGELFF. CDR3 bases: TGCGCCAGCAGCCAATTGCCTAGCGGGGGAGAGAACACCGGGGAGCTGTTTTTT.

This clone was found once. V and J are TRBV19 and TRBJ2-2; 8 bases line up with TRBD1. Germline values: CDR1 LNHDA, CDR2 SQIVND (reference sequence). V lost 3 bases, J lost 4 bases, and 4 bases stayed unmatched. This CDR3 has 15 residues. In DNA, the CDR3 is TGTGCCAGTAGTATCCGGGACAGGCTCACCGGGGAGCTGTTTTTT. As protein: CASSIRDRLTGELFF.

The chain links TRBV5-4 to TRBJ2-7, with 15 nucleotides matching TRBD2. The V gene end was trimmed by 4 bases and the J gene end by 2 bases; junction bases not matched to a gene: 1. CDR3 length: 15 amino acids. CDR1 SGHNT and CDR2 YYREEE come from the germline V gene (reference sequence). CDR3 loop: CASSGTSGGPYEQYF. In DNA, the CDR3 is TGTGCCAGCAGCGGGACTAGCGGGGGGCCCTACGAGCAGTACTTC.

The chain joins TRBV13 to TRBJ1-2; a possible D gene is TRBD1 (5 bases). CDR1 is PRHDT, CDR2 FYEKMQ, per germline (reference sequence). Trimming removed 0 bases from V and 0 bases from J, with 11 bases in between. The CDR3 is made up of 16 amino acids. The CDR3 nucleotides read TGTGCCAGCAGCTTAGGCGCAGGGTATACTAACTATGGCTACACCTTC. Residues: CASSLGAGYTNYGYTF.

V gene TRBV6-5 combines with J gene TRBJ1-2; D unclear. This CDR3 is built from 13 residues. Germline CDR1 is MNHEY and CDR2 is SVGAGI. V was shortened by 3 bases and J by 0 bases, with 5 bases between the two germline ends. CDR3 coding DNA: TGTGCCAGCAGTTATCTGTCTAACTATGGCTACACCTTC. Translation gives CASSYLSNYGYTF.